Listed below are T cell receptor beta chains from one sample, sequenced in a study of memory B cells and T cells in multiple sclerosis. Assay: immunoSEQ multiplex PCR; the TCRdb copy retains only in-frame clones and omits some. The profile shows about 14,000 clones, about 70% of them singletons. Source material: memory (CD45RO+) CD4+ T cells from blood. The receptors derive from a human donor with multiple sclerosis. CDR3s include the opening cysteine and the closing phenylalanine or tryptophan. Each record gives: CDR3 length, V gene, clone size, D gene, J gene, CDR3 DNA, CDR3 protein. A D gene is named only where the DNA matches it firmly. Clone size appears in some rows only: once, few, many, or a class for an expanded clone.

len: 16
v_gene: TRBV25-1
abundance: .
d_gene: .
j_gene: TRBJ2-3
CDR3nt: .
CDR3aa: CASSLGTGGRTDTQYF

len: 18
v_gene: TRBV27
abundance: .
d_gene: .
j_gene: TRBJ1-6
CDR3nt: TGTGCCAGCAGTTTGCGGGGGAGGGAGAGCTCCTATAATTCACCCCTCCACTTT
CDR3aa: CASSLRGRESSYNSPLHF

len: 15
v_gene: TRBV2
abundance: few
d_gene: TRBD1
j_gene: TRBJ2-7
CDR3nt: TGTGCCAGCAGGGTCGGGACAGGGGATGGGTACGAGCAGTACTTC
CDR3aa: CASRVGTGDGYEQYF

len: 13
v_gene: TRBV2
abundance: .
d_gene: TRBD1
j_gene: TRBJ2-5
CDR3nt: TGTGCCAGCAGTGGGACAGGACAAGAGACCCAGTACTTC
CDR3aa: CASSGTGQETQYF

len: 14
v_gene: TRBV14
abundance: .
d_gene: .
j_gene: TRBJ2-1
CDR3nt: TGTGCCAGCAGCCGAGGGGGCTCCTACAATGAGCAGTTCTTC
CDR3aa: CASSRGGSYNEQFF

len: 15
v_gene: TRBV15
abundance: .
d_gene: .
j_gene: TRBJ2-5
CDR3nt: TGTGCCACCAGCAGGGGAGCGGCGGGCCAAGAGACCCAGTACTTC
CDR3aa: CATSRGAAGQETQYF

len: 15
v_gene: TRBV5-1
abundance: .
d_gene: TRBD2
j_gene: TRBJ2-1
CDR3nt: TGCGCCAGCAGCTTGGAGCGGGGGTCTTTCAATGAGCAGTTCTTC
CDR3aa: CASSLERGSFNEQFF

len: 16
v_gene: TRBV7-9
abundance: .
d_gene: .
j_gene: TRBJ2-2
CDR3nt: TGTGCCAGCAGCCCCCCCGGCAGGGTATACTCCGGGGAGCTGTTTTTT
CDR3aa: CASSPPGRVYSGELFF

len: 15
v_gene: TRBV5-1
abundance: .
d_gene: .
j_gene: TRBJ1-2
CDR3nt: TGCGCCAGCAGCCCAGGACAGACCCTTAACTATGGCTACACCTTC
CDR3aa: CASSPGQTLNYGYTF

len: 14
v_gene: TRBV11-3
abundance: few
d_gene: .
j_gene: TRBJ1-1
CDR3nt: TGTGCCAGCAGCTTAGATGACATGAACACTGAAGCTTTCTTT
CDR3aa: CASSLDDMNTEAFF

len: 16
v_gene: TRBV7-2
abundance: .
d_gene: TRBD1
j_gene: TRBJ2-7
CDR3nt: TGTGCCAGCAGCCCTTCTGCCGGGACAGGGGGCTACGAGCAGTACTTC
CDR3aa: CASSPSAGTGGYEQYF

len: 15
v_gene: TRBV9
abundance: .
d_gene: TRBD1
j_gene: TRBJ2-1
CDR3nt: TGTGCCAGCAGCAAACGACAGGGGGGCTACAATGAGCAGTTCTTC
CDR3aa: CASSKRQGGYNEQFF

len: 13
v_gene: TRBV5-6
abundance: few
d_gene: TRBD1
j_gene: TRBJ1-5
CDR3nt: TGTGCCAGCAGCGGACAGGGAAATCAGCCCCAGCATTTT
CDR3aa: CASSGQGNQPQHF

len: 15
v_gene: TRBV5-1
abundance: once
d_gene: TRBD1
j_gene: TRBJ2-7
CDR3nt: TGCGCCAGCAGCCCAGCCGGGACAGGGTACTACGAGCAGTACTTC
CDR3aa: CASSPAGTGYYEQYF

len: 15
v_gene: TRBV2
abundance: .
d_gene: .
j_gene: TRBJ1-1
CDR3nt: TGTGCCAGCAGTGAAATAAGCCACCCGAACACTGAAGCTTTCTTT
CDR3aa: CASSEISHPNTEAFF

len: 15
v_gene: TRBV5-1
abundance: .
d_gene: .
j_gene: TRBJ1-1
CDR3nt: TGCGCCAGCAGCCTAGCCGGGCCAACGAACACTGAAGCTTTCTTT
CDR3aa: CASSLAGPTNTEAFF

len: 13
v_gene: TRBV25-1
abundance: .
d_gene: .
j_gene: TRBJ2-5
CDR3nt: TGTGCCAGCAGTCGGCAGGGCCAAGAGACCCAGTACTTC
CDR3aa: CASSRQGQETQYF

len: 14
v_gene: TRBV5-4
abundance: once
d_gene: TRBD1
j_gene: TRBJ2-5
CDR3nt: TGTGCCAGCAGCTACGGACAGGGACAAGAGACCCAGTACTTC
CDR3aa: CASSYGQGQETQYF

len: 15
v_gene: TRBV10-1
abundance: .
d_gene: .
j_gene: TRBJ2-3
CDR3nt: TGCGCCAGCAGTGAGTCTTGGACAGGCACAGATACGCAGTATTTT
CDR3aa: CASSESWTGTDTQYF

len: 16
v_gene: TRBV15
abundance: .
d_gene: TRBD1
j_gene: TRBJ2-3
CDR3nt: TGTGCCACCAGCAGCCTGGGACAGCTTAGCACAGATACGCAGTATTTT
CDR3aa: CATSSLGQLSTDTQYF

len: 13
v_gene: TRBV5-4
abundance: .
d_gene: .
j_gene: TRBJ2-5
CDR3nt: TGTGCCAGCAGCTTAAACAGGCAAGAGACCCAGTACTTC
CDR3aa: CASSLNRQETQYF

len: 14
v_gene: TRBV29-1
abundance: .
d_gene: TRBD1
j_gene: TRBJ2-7
CDR3nt: TGCAGCGTTCCTGTAGGACAGGGTCGGTACGAGCAGTACTTC
CDR3aa: CSVPVGQGRYEQYF

len: 14
v_gene: TRBV9
abundance: .
d_gene: .
j_gene: TRBJ2-5
CDR3nt: TGTGCCAGCAGCGTAGCTGGGGGAGGCCAGACCCAGTACTTC
CDR3aa: CASSVAGGGQTQYF

len: 15
v_gene: TRBV18
abundance: .
d_gene: .
j_gene: TRBJ2-5
CDR3nt: TGTGCCAGCCTAGCCCTTGTGGAGCGTCAAGAGACCCAGTACTTC
CDR3aa: CASLALVERQETQYF

len: 15
v_gene: TRBV5-1
abundance: .
d_gene: .
j_gene: TRBJ2-3
CDR3nt: TGCGCCAGCAGCAGCCCAGCAGGCCCCACAGATACGCAGTATTTT
CDR3aa: CASSSPAGPTDTQYF

len: 15
v_gene: TRBV11-3
abundance: .
d_gene: TRBD1
j_gene: TRBJ1-3
CDR3nt: TGTGCCAGCAGCCCGGGACAGGGGGCTGGAAACACCATATATTTT
CDR3aa: CASSPGQGAGNTIYF

len: 11
v_gene: TRBV2
abundance: .
d_gene: TRBD2
j_gene: TRBJ2-7
CDR3nt: TGTGCCAGCCGGGGGGGCAGCGAGCAGTACTTC
CDR3aa: CASRGGSEQYF

len: 12
v_gene: TRBV10-1
abundance: few
d_gene: .
j_gene: TRBJ2-7
CDR3nt: TGCGCCAGCAGCATGAGCTCCTACGAGCAGTACTTC
CDR3aa: CASSMSSYEQYF